The rows below give T cell receptor beta chains drawn from one sample of a study of cytomegalovirus exposure and HLA in healthy donors. Using immunoSEQ multiplex PCR, the repertoire was profiled, and TCRdb retains in-frame clones only, with some absent. The sample carries 150,000 to 200,000 clones, around 80% recorded once. Sequenced sample: PBMCs. The receptors shown here come from a human donor in good health. Both conserved end residues are part of each CDR3. Fields, in order: CDR3 length, clone size, D gene, J gene, V gene, CDR3 protein, CDR3 DNA. A D gene is named only where the DNA matches it firmly. The listing skips clone size in some rows; elsewhere it reads once, few, many or a size class.

13,.,.,TRBJ2-5,TRBV29-1,CSVEKGLGETQYF,TGCAGCGTTGAAAAGGGGTTAGGAGAGACCCAGTACTTC
15,.,.,TRBJ1-2,TRBV5-1,CASSLAQGGPYGYTF,TGCGCCAGCAGCTTGGCACAGGGCGGCCCTTATGGCTACACCTTC
13,.,TRBD2,TRBJ2-1,TRBV2,CASKAGGYNEQFF,TGTGCCAGCAAAGCGGGGGGTTACAATGAGCAGTTCTTC
16,.,TRBD2,TRBJ2-2,TRBV2,CASSIWLAGGTGELFF,TGTGCCAGCAGTATATGGCTAGCGGGGGGCACCGGGGAGCTGTTTTTT
19,.,.,TRBJ2-5,TRBV4-1,CASSPRHLLAEKIEETQYF,TGCGCCAGCAGCCCGCGCCACCTTTTGGCGGAAAAGATTGAAGAGACCCAGTACTTC
16,.,.,TRBJ2-2,TRBV5-1,CASSSRDTLNTGELFF,TGCGCCAGCAGCTCCCGGGACACTTTGAACACCGGGGAGCTGTTTTTT
12,.,.,TRBJ2-5,TRBV7-9,CASSSVAETQYF,TGTGCCAGCAGCTCAGTCGCAGAGACCCAGTACTTC
15,.,.,TRBJ2-2,TRBV2,CASSEVQTDTGELFF,TGTGCCAGCAGTGAAGTCCAGACTGACACCGGGGAGCTGTTTTTT
14,.,.,TRBJ2-7,TRBV25-1,CASSERGGRDEQYF,TGTGCCAGCAGTGAAAGAGGGGGACGTGACGAGCAGTACTTC
14,.,.,TRBJ2-7,TRBV6-5,CASSSPDIRHEQYF,TGTGCCAGCAGTTCCCCGGACATAAGGCACGAGCAGTACTTC
15,few,.,TRBJ1-1,TRBV4-2,CASSQEEGENTEAFF,TGTGCCAGCAGCCAAGAAGAGGGGGAGAACACTGAAGCTTTCTTT
14,.,TRBD1,TRBJ2-4,TRBV6-5,CASSSLQGVDIQYF,TGTGCCAGCAGTTCCCTACAGGGGGTAGACATTCAGTACTTC
14,.,.,TRBJ2-7,TRBV14,CASSQELGGYEQYF,TGTGCCAGCAGCCAAGAGCTCGGAGGCTACGAGCAGTACTTC
17,few,TRBD1,TRBJ1-5,TRBV7-8,CASSSRRSRQGDQPQHF,TGTGCCAGCAGCTCCCGCAGATCAAGACAGGGCGATCAGCCCCAGCATTTT
10,.,.,TRBJ2-1,TRBV20-1,CSALSNEQFF,TGCAGTGCTTTATCCAATGAGCAGTTCTTC
15,.,TRBD2,TRBJ2-3,TRBV7-2,CASSRWTSNSDTQYF,TGTGCCAGCAGCCGTTGGACTAGCAATTCGGATACGCAGTATTTT
14,.,TRBD1,TRBJ1-1,TRBV7-9,CASSPSGQHTEAFF,TGTGCCAGCAGCCCCTCGGGACAGCACACTGAAGCTTTCTTT
11,.,.,TRBJ1-6,TRBV7-2,CASSSSGTLHF,TGTGCCAGCAGCTCCAGCGGAACCCTCCACTTT
11,.,TRBD1,TRBJ1-1,TRBV29-1,CSVPQGAEAFF,TGCAGCGTACCACAGGGGGCTGAAGCTTTCTTT
14,.,.,TRBJ1-2,TRBV9,CASSPGGEYYGYTF,TGTGCCAGCTCTCCTGGAGGAGAGTACTATGGCTACACCTTC
15,.,TRBD2,TRBJ2-1,TRBV7-2,CASSLFTSGDHEQFF,TGTGCCAGCAGCTTATTTACTAGCGGGGACCATGAGCAGTTCTTC
16,.,TRBD1,TRBJ2-3,TRBV7-3,CASSVTGGANTDTQYF,TGTGCCAGCAGCGTGACAGGGGGCGCCAACACAGATACGCAGTATTTT
15,.,TRBD1,TRBJ1-2,TRBV6-1,CASSETRDSTAGYTF,TGTGCCAGCAGTGAAACGAGGGACAGTACGGCTGGCTACACCTTC
15,few,TRBD2,TRBJ2-3,TRBV4-3,CASSQDGGDTDTQYF,TGCGCCAGCAGCCAAGATGGGGGGGACACAGATACGCAGTATTTT
15,.,.,TRBJ2-7,TRBV13,CASSVGPGSSYEQYF,TGTGCCAGCAGCGTAGGCCCGGGATCCTCCTACGAGCAGTACTTC
13,.,.,TRBJ1-1,TRBV4-3,CASSAQGSTEAFF,TGCGCCAGCAGCGCCCAGGGGAGTACTGAAGCTTTCTTT
15,once,TRBD1,TRBJ1-6,TRBV6-1,CASSELTGEVSPLHF,TGTGCCAGCAGTGAACTGACAGGGGAGGTATCACCCCTCCACTTT
14,once,.,TRBJ2-5,TRBV5-1,CASSSGQLQETQYF,TGCGCCAGCAGCTCTGGACAACTCCAAGAGACCCAGTACTTC
15,.,.,TRBJ2-3,TRBV11-2,CASSLGGVSTDTQYF,TGTGCCAGCAGCTTAGGCGGGGTGAGCACAGATACGCAGTATTTT
15,.,TRBD2,TRBJ2-3,TRBV6-6,CASSSNGGARDTQYF,TGTGCCAGCAGTTCCAACGGGGGGGCCAGGGATACGCAGTATTTT
12,.,.,TRBJ1-5,TRBV19,CASSIVGRAQHF,TGTGCCAGTAGTATAGTTGGGAGGGCCCAGCATTTT
16,.,TRBD2,TRBJ2-1,TRBV9,CASSARLAESYNEQFF,TGTGCCAGCAGCGCCCGACTAGCGGAGTCCTACAATGAGCAGTTCTTC
13,.,.,TRBJ1-1,TRBV5-4,CASSSPGGTEAFF,TGTGCCAGCAGCTCCCCCGGGGGGACTGAAGCTTTCTTT
14,.,.,TRBJ2-1,TRBV9,CASSAGTQYNEQFF,TGTGCCAGCAGCGCCGGGACACAGTACAATGAGCAGTTCTTC
14,once,.,TRBJ1-5,TRBV19,CASSIVSGNQPQHF,TGTGCCAGTAGTATAGTATCAGGGAATCAGCCCCAGCATTTT
16,few,TRBD2,TRBJ2-2,TRBV5-6,CASSLVGGTNTGELFF,TGTGCCAGCAGCTTGGTCGGGGGGACGAACACCGGGGAGCTGTTTTTT
14,.,.,TRBJ2-3,TRBV6-5,CASSYLSGTDTQYF,TGTGCCAGCAGTTACTTGTCGGGAACAGATACGCAGTATTTT
12,.,.,TRBJ1-5,TRBV6-1,CASGRSNQPQHF,TGTGCCAGCGGGAGAAGCAATCAGCCCCAGCATTTT
17,.,.,TRBJ1-1,TRBV5-1,CASSLLGEGAMNTEAFF,TGCGCCAGCAGCTTGTTGGGGGAGGGCGCTATGAACACTGAAGCTTTCTTT
15,.,TRBD1,TRBJ2-7,TRBV6-5,CASSPGGQGAYEQYF,TGTGCCAGCAGTCCCGGGGGACAGGGGGCCTACGAGCAGTACTTC
16,.,TRBD1,TRBJ1-5,TRBV7-2,CASSLWGQGGNQPQHF,TGTGCCAGCAGCTTGTGGGGACAGGGTGGCAATCAGCCCCAGCATTTT
14,.,.,TRBJ2-2,TRBV2,CASNLAPNTGELFF,TGTGCCAGCAACCTAGCACCGAACACCGGGGAGCTGTTTTTT
13,.,TRBD1,TRBJ2-1,TRBV27,CATSTGGWVEQFF,TGTGCCACTTCGACAGGGGGATGGGTTGAGCAGTTCTTC
15,.,.,TRBJ2-3,TRBV6-1,CASSEALRVPDTQYF,TGTGCCAGCAGTGAAGCGCTGAGGGTTCCAGATACGCAGTATTTT
11,once,.,TRBJ1-1,TRBV5-5,CASSEGTEAFF,TGTGCCAGCAGCGAGGGGACAGAAGCTTTCTTT
14,.,TRBD2,TRBJ2-1,TRBV9,CASSVQGGGNEQFF,TGTGCCAGCAGCGTACAGGGCGGGGGGAATGAGCAGTTCTTC
16,.,.,TRBJ2-3,TRBV7-8,CASSLQPGLTTDTQYF,TGTGCCAGCAGCTTACAACCGGGACTTACGACAGATACGCAGTATTTT
15,few,TRBD1,TRBJ2-1,TRBV5-5,CASSPGTGARNEQFF,TGTGCCAGCAGCCCGGGGACAGGGGCGCGGAATGAGCAGTTCTTC
16,.,TRBD2,TRBJ2-3,TRBV19,CASSIGLAGGGDTQYF,TGTGCCAGTAGTATTGGGCTAGCGGGGGGAGGAGATACGCAGTATTTT
14,few,TRBD1,TRBJ2-2,TRBV19,CASRDRADTGELFF,TGTGCCAGTAGAGACAGGGCGGACACCGGGGAGCTGTTTTTT
14,.,.,TRBJ1-6,TRBV4-1,CASSQDGGNSPLHF,TGCGCCAGCAGCCAAGATGGCGGGAATTCACCCCTCCACTTT
16,.,TRBD1,TRBJ2-2,TRBV5-1,CASSLDRGQGTGELFF,TGCGCCAGCAGCTTGGACCGAGGACAGGGGACGGGGGAGCTGTTTTTT
14,.,.,TRBJ1-6,TRBV7-9,CASSLEGRSSPLHF,TGTGCCAGCAGCTTAGAGGGGAGGAGTTCACCCCTCCACTTT